Shown below are 29 T cell receptor beta chains from a single sample sequenced in a study of T cells in Graves' hyperthyroidism and ophthalmopathy. Authors of the study amplified TCR beta CDR3 regions from RNA transcripts. First-round RT-PCR targeting the TCR CDR3 was performed with the HTBI primer set. MiXCR was run by TCRdb on the multiplex PCR reads, yielding one entry per CDR3 protein. The sample shows approximately 410,000 distinct CDR3 sequences, roughly 15% of them seen only once. Sequencing was performed on blood. The receptors were sampled from a woman under 30 with Graves' hyperthyroidism.

This clonotype appeared a few times. V is TRBV20-1 and J is TRBJ2-1; D is ambiguous. The germline gives CDR1 DFQATT, CDR2 SNEGSKA (reference sequence). V was pared by 6 bases and J by 3 bases, with 3 bases between. This CDR3 is 10 amino acids long. CDR3 nucleotide sequence: TGCAGTGCCAGCTACAATGAGCAGTTCTTC. Encoded protein: CSASYNEQFF.

This clonotype showed up just a few times. This chain links TRBV29-1 with TRBJ2-7; TRBD2 agrees at 7 bases. This CDR3 contains 14 residues. Germline V lookup: CDR1 SQVTM, CDR2 ANQGSEA. V shed 4 bases and J 0 bases; nucleotides not matched to a gene: 6. CDR3 sequence (DNA): TGCAGCGTTGCCGGGACTACCAACTCCTACGAGCAGTACTTC. Protein: CSVAGTTNSYEQYF.

In this sample, this clonotype turned up many times. The V and J genes are TRBV6-1 and TRBJ1-6; D unresolved. From germline, CDR1 is MNHNS and CDR2 SASEGT. Trimming cost V 7 bases and J 9 bases, with 13 bases left between them. The CDR3 runs to 13 residues. CDR3 in DNA: TGTGCCAGCATGGAGGTTTTGAGTTCACCCCTCCACTTT. Translating it yields CASMEVLSSPLHF.

V and J are TRBV28 and TRBJ1-5; TRBD1 matches 9 bases. V trimming: 3 bases; J trimming: 7 bases; junction bases outside the gene matches: 7. Germline V lookup: CDR1 MDHEN, CDR2 SYDVKM. This CDR3 is 15 amino acids long. This chain's CDR3 is CASSLGQGFRQPQHF. CDR3 nucleotide sequence: TGTGCCAGCAGTTTGGGACAGGGTTTCAGGCAGCCCCAGCATTTT.

This clonotype was seen ten or more times. The rearrangement joins TRBV28 to TRBJ1-1; tentatively, D is TRBD1 (5 bases). The germline gives CDR1 MDHEN, CDR2 SYDVKM. The CDR3 sequence is 13 residues long. Trimming removed 6 bases from V and 3 bases from J, with 11 bases in between. The CDR3 protein is CASRGPGYTEAFF. The CDR3 bases are TGTGCCAGCAGGGGGCCGGGATACACTGAAGCTTTCTTT. Using reference TRBV28 and TRBJ1-1 for the parts outside the CDR3, the full variable domain is DVKVTQSSRYLVKRTGEKVFLECVQDMDHENMFWYRQDPGLGLRLIYFSYDVKMKEKGDIPEGYSVSREKKERFSLILESASTNQTSMYLCASRGPGYTEAFFGQGTRLTVV.

This clonotype occurred many times. The chain is built from TRBV7-9 and TRBJ2-1; tentative D call: TRBD2 (6 bases). Germline assignment: CDR1 SEHNR and CDR2 FQNEAQ (reference sequence). This CDR3 spans 16 amino acids. Trimming took off 5 bases at V and 0 bases at J, with 14 bases between the two ends. CDR3 coding DNA: TGTGCCAGCAGCCCCCCGGGACTTGACTCCTACAATGAGCAGTTCTTC. This gives the protein CASSPPGLDSYNEQFF.

Ten or more counts support this clonotype. V and J are TRBV29-1 and TRBJ2-7, with TRBD1 identical over 8 bases. V dropped 6 bases and J dropped 4; count of bases not matched to a gene: 8. CDR1 and CDR2 from the germline V gene are SQVTM and ANQGSEA. The CDR3 is made up of 13 amino acids. CDR3 sequence: CSVVDRGRYEQYF. The CDR3 DNA follows: TGCAGCGTCGTCGACAGGGGCAGGTACGAGCAGTACTTC.

This clonotype has a count of ten or more. CDR3 in DNA: TGTGCCAGCAGTAGAGGGAGCTCGGGCAACGAGCAGTACTTC. Amino acid sequence: CASSRGSSGNEQYF. The chain employs TRBV12-3 or TRBV12-4 and TRBJ2-7; tentatively, D is TRBD2 (5 bases). The V end was cut by 5 bases, the J end by 5 bases, with 16 bases between. This CDR3 spans 14 amino acids.

This clonotype has ten or more counts. The chain joins TRBV27 to TRBJ2-5; possible D gene TRBD2, 6 bases. Germline V gene data show CDR1 as MNHEY and CDR2 as SMNVEV (reference sequence). CDR3 length equals 15 residues. Trimming shortened V by 5 bases and J by 1 base, and 14 bases separated the two germline ends. CDR3 coding DNA: TGTGCCAGCAGTCCCTCTATGGGACTCCAAGAGACCCAGTACTTC. Protein: CASSPSMGLQETQYF.

This clonotype was seen more than once but under ten times. The chain is built from TRBV2 and TRBJ1-3; D unclear. Per the germline V gene, CDR1 is SNHLY and CDR2 is FYNNEI. CDR3 length equals 15 residues. Trimming pared 5 bases from V and 3 bases from J, leaving 14 bases between. DNA of the CDR3: TGTGCCAGCAGTCCCCAAGGAGGCGTTGGAAACACCATATATTTT. It translates to CASSPQGGVGNTIYF. Full variable domain (rest looked up from reference TRBV2 and TRBJ1-3): EPEVTQTPSHQVTQMGQEVILRCVPISNHLYFYWYRQILGQKVEFLVSFYNNEISEKSEIFDDQFSVERPDGSNFTLKIRSTKLEDSAMYFCASSPQGGVGNTIYFGEGSWLTVV.

This clonotype was counted only a few times. This sequence may be a read error, since a much larger clone differs from it by one base. Likely a read error: the CDR3 ends without its conserved phenylalanine or tryptophan. The J gene is TRBJ2-1, the V gene TRBV3-1, with 8 bases fitting TRBD1. CDR3 size: 15 residues. V gave up 0 bases and J gave up 6 bases; unmatched junction bases: 4. The V gene's germline CDR1 is LGHDT and CDR2 YNNKEL (reference sequence). Here the CDR3 reads CASSQDWTGRNEQFS. The CDR3 coding sequence is TGTGCCAGCAGCCAAGACTGGACAGGGCGCAATGAGCAGTTCTCC.

In this sample, this clonotype turned up many times. V gene TRBV7-8 combines with J gene TRBJ1-5; TRBD1 might be the D (5 bases). The CDR3 contains 14 residues. Looked up from germline, CDR1 is SGHVS and CDR2 is FQNEAQ. V shed 4 bases and J shed 1 base, with 8 bases lying between them. DNA of the CDR3: TGTGCCAGCAGCTCCGGGACGAGCAATCAGCCCCAGCATTTT. It specifies CASSSGTSNQPQHF.

In this sample, this clonotype turned up a few times. The V gene is TRBV19, the J gene TRBJ2-5, with 14 bases identical to TRBD2. The CDR3 has 16 amino acids. Germline loops: CDR1 LNHDA, CDR2 SQIVND (reference sequence). Trimming cost V 3 bases and J 5 bases; bases outside gene matches: 5. The CDR3 DNA follows: TGTGCCAGTAGTATTAGGACTAGCGGGAGGACGGAGACCCAGTACTTC. Its translation is CASSIRTSGRTETQYF.

The rearrangement uses TRBV4-1 and TRBJ2-1; weak D call: TRBD2 (6 bases). The CDR3 is 14 residues long. Trimming removed 1 base at V and 10 bases at J, with 14 bases between. Germline V gives CDR1 MGHRA, CDR2 YSYEKL. CDR3 nucleotides: TGCGCCAGCAGCCAAGGGTCCGGGGGTAGGGAGCAGTTCTTC. Encoded protein: CASSQGSGGREQFF.

This clonotype was recorded at least ten times. This chain links TRBV30 with TRBJ1-5, with D unresolved. CDR3 length: 13 amino acids. V lost 5 bases and J lost 0, with 8 bases in between. Germline V gives CDR1 GTSNPN, CDR2 SVGIG (reference sequence). The CDR3 sequence is CAWAPGSNQPQHF. CDR3 bases: TGTGCCTGGGCGCCAGGTAGCAATCAGCCCCAGCATTTT. Together with reference TRBV30 and TRBJ1-5, the CDR3 gives the full variable domain: SQTIHQWPATLVQPVGSPLSLECTVEGTSNPNLYWYRQAAGRGLQLLFYSVGIGQISSEVPQNLSASRPQDRQFILSSKKLLLSDSGFYLCAWAPGSNQPQHFGDGTRLSIL.

This clonotype was counted once. The chain carries TRBV7-9 and TRBJ2-7, with 12 bases lining up with TRBD2. Trimming at V came to 5 bases and at J to 2 bases, leaving 4 bases not matched to a gene. The CDR3 runs to 15 residues. In germline, CDR1 is SEHNR, CDR2 FQNEAQ (reference sequence). The CDR3 sequence is CASSRTSGTAYEQYF. The CDR3 DNA sequence: TGTGCCAGCAGCCGGACTAGCGGGACCGCCTACGAGCAGTACTTC.

There are many counts of this clonotype. The chain recombines TRBV11-1 with TRBJ2-6, with D perhaps matching TRBD1 (6 bases). Trimming left V 5 bases short and J 0 bases short, with 11 bases between. The CDR3 consists of 16 residues. The germline V gene has CDR1 SGHAT and CDR2 FQDESV (reference sequence). The CDR3 loop reads CASSPTDSSGANVLTF. The CDR3 bases are TGTGCCAGCAGCCCCACGGACAGCTCTGGGGCCAACGTCCTGACTTTC.

The chain combines TRBV7-2 with TRBJ1-6, with D possibly being TRBD1 (5 bases). V lost 0 bases to trimming and J lost 14 bases, with 11 bases between them. The CDR3 is 13 residues long. CDR1 is SGHTA and CDR2 is FQGNSA in the germline V gene. The CDR3 loop reads CASSLAFVGALHF. Written as DNA, the CDR3 is TGTGCCAGCAGCTTAGCTTTCGTAGGGGCCCTCCACTTT.

V gene TRBV5-4 combines with J gene TRBJ2-3; 7 bases match TRBD2. CDR1 is SGHNT, CDR2 YYREEE, per germline (reference sequence). The CDR3 totals 14 residues. The J segment lost 4 bases and the V segment lost 7 bases, leaving 9 bases of the junction unmatched. The CDR3 DNA reads TGTGCCAGCCGTTCTAGCGGACTTTCAGATACGCAGTATTTT. Residues: CASRSSGLSDTQYF.

This clonotype was counted a single time. The chain employs TRBV6-1 and TRBJ2-1; 8 bases are shared with TRBD1. In germline, CDR1 is MNHNS, CDR2 SASEGT. The CDR3 totals 15 residues. J lost 3 bases, V lost 5 bases, and 6 bases had no gene match. As DNA, the CDR3 is TGTGCCAGCAGTCCACAAACAGGGGGCTACAATGAGCAGTTCTTC. It translates to CASSPQTGGYNEQFF.

Many counts were recorded for this clonotype. This chain connects TRBV20-1 to TRBJ1-5; 9 nucleotides line up with TRBD1. This CDR3 has 13 residues. The V segment lost 6 bases and the J segment 1 base; nucleotides outside the gene matches: 1. Looked up from germline, CDR1 is DFQATT and CDR2 is SNEGSKA (reference sequence). CDR3 nucleotides: TGCAGTGCCGGGACAGGGAGCAATCAGCCCCAGCATTTT. Translating it yields CSAGTGSNQPQHF.

This clonotype was observed many times. The CDR3 DNA follows: TGTGCCACCAGTGACCCGGGGACTAGCGGGAGGGCCTCCTACAATGAGCAGTTCTTC. Amino acids: CATSDPGTSGRASYNEQFF. The V and J genes are TRBV24-1 and TRBJ2-1, with 16 bases aligning to TRBD2. The CDR3 has 19 residues. CDR1 KGHDR and CDR2 SFDVKD come from the germline V gene. J was trimmed by 0 bases and V by 4 bases; bases with no gene match: 5.

Many counts were recorded for this clonotype. The chain is built from TRBV20-1 and TRBJ2-5, with D perhaps matching TRBD2 (5 bases). Trimming took off 0 bases at V and 11 bases at J, with 19 bases between the two ends. Germline V gene data show CDR1 as DFQATT and CDR2 as SNEGSKA (reference sequence). The CDR3 is 14 residues long. CDR3 in amino acids: CSAREGGFQDWQYF. The CDR3 bases are TGCAGTGCTAGAGAGGGCGGGTTTCAAGATTGGCAGTACTTC.

This clonotype was recorded many times. This chain connects TRBV6-4 to TRBJ2-7; TRBD2 agrees at 8 bases. CDR1 is MRHNA, CDR2 SNTAGT, per germline. The CDR3 is made up of 16 amino acids. After removal of 3 bases from V and 0 bases from J, the junction contained 7 bases not matched to a gene. The CDR3 loop reads CASSEEGGLASYEQYF. The CDR3, as DNA: TGTGCCAGCAGTGAAGAGGGAGGACTAGCCTCCTACGAGCAGTACTTC.

Ten or more counts support this clonotype. The V call is TRBV7-9, the J call TRBJ2-2; TRBD2 agrees at 9 bases. The J segment lost 6 bases and the V segment lost 1 base, leaving 6 bases of the junction unmatched. In germline, CDR1 is SEHNR, CDR2 FQNEAQ (reference sequence). This CDR3 has 16 amino acids. CDR3 DNA sequence: TGTGCCAGCAGCTTAGGATCGGGACTAGCATCCGGGGAGCTGTTTTTT. The encoded protein is CASSLGSGLASGELFF.

The genes are TRBV4-1 and TRBJ1-5; the match to TRBD1 covers 8 bases. Germline V CDR1 and CDR2: MGHRA, YSYEKL. Trimming at V came to 2 bases and at J to 3 bases, leaving 6 bases not matched to a gene. This CDR3 spans 16 amino acids. The CDR3 here is CASSQLGQGTNQPQHF. For the CDR3, the DNA is TGCGCCAGCAGCCAATTAGGACAGGGCACCAATCAGCCCCAGCATTTT.

This clonotype has a count of ten or more. The chain recombines TRBV6-1 with TRBJ2-1; 8 bases match TRBD2. The V gene's germline CDR1 is MNHNS and CDR2 SASEGT. V was pared by 5 bases and J by 6 bases, with 12 bases of the junction left unmatched. The CDR3 is made up of 16 amino acids. DNA for the CDR3: TGTGCCAGCAGTAATATACCGGGACTAGGGGGCAATGAGCAGTTCTTC. Translating it yields CASSNIPGLGGNEQFF.

This clonotype was seen ten or more times. The chain uses TRBV20-1 and TRBJ1-1; unclear D gene. This CDR3 spans 11 amino acids. Deletions cut 0 bases from V and 6 bases from J, with 5 bases between. Germline lookup yields CDR1 DFQATT and CDR2 SNEGSKA (reference sequence). CDR3 nucleotides: TGCAGTGCTAGAGACTTCCCTGAAGCTTTCTTT. As protein: CSARDFPEAFF.

This clonotype was recorded many times. The chain is built from TRBV30 and TRBJ1-5; TRBD1 matches 10 bases. The CDR3 has 16 residues. V was pared by 4 bases and J by 4 bases, with 10 bases of the junction left unmatched. The V gene's germline CDR1 is GTSNPN and CDR2 SVGIG (reference sequence). DNA of the CDR3: TGTGCCTGGACTCCCCACCGGACAGGGGGAAATCAGCCCCAGCATTTT. It specifies CAWTPHRTGGNQPQHF.